The rows below give T cell receptor beta chains drawn from one sample of a study of shared clonotypes between healthy human individuals. The protocol was immunoSEQ multiplex PCR, while the TCRdb copy is restricted to in-frame clones and leaves out a portion. The repertoire holds around 940,000 clones, approximately 80% seen once, with approximately 1.5% in the top ten. Sequences were obtained from memory CD4+ T cells sorted from blood. The origin of the receptors is a man between 18 and 29 years old in good health. Each CDR3 is given with its conserved first and last residue. Each record gives: CDR3 protein, CDR3 DNA, clone size, D gene, CDR3 length, J gene, V gene. A D gene is named only where the DNA matches it firmly. A clone size is listed for some rows: how often the clone was seen (once, few, many), or a class if it is expanded.

CDR3 protein: CASSPLTSWGTDTQYF; CDR3 DNA: TGTGCCAGCTCACCACTCACCTCCTGGGGCACAGATACGCAGTATTTT; clone size: -; D gene: -; CDR3 length: 16; J gene: TRBJ2-3; V gene: TRBV18
CDR3 protein: CASSRAGQSTDTQYF; CDR3 DNA: TGTGCCAGCAGCCGGGCGGGACAGAGCACAGATACGCAGTATTTT; clone size: few; D gene: -; CDR3 length: 15; J gene: TRBJ2-3; V gene: TRBV11-2
CDR3 protein: CASSGFRGSFGNTIYF; CDR3 DNA: TGTGCCAGCAGCGGTTTCAGGGGGTCCTTTGGAAACACCATATATTTT; clone size: few; D gene: TRBD1; CDR3 length: 16; J gene: TRBJ1-3; V gene: TRBV2
CDR3 protein: CASSYGQNYEQYF; CDR3 DNA: TGTGCCAGCAGTTACGGCCAGAACTACGAGCAGTACTTC; clone size: -; D gene: -; CDR3 length: 13; J gene: TRBJ2-7; V gene: TRBV6-5
CDR3 protein: CAWSKLAPEQFF; CDR3 DNA: TGTGCCTGGAGTAAACTCGCTCCTGAGCAGTTCTTC; clone size: once; D gene: -; CDR3 length: 12; J gene: TRBJ2-1; V gene: TRBV30
CDR3 protein: CASSDSQGYNSPLHF; CDR3 DNA: TGTGCCAGCAGTGATTCCCAGGGTTATAATTCACCCCTCCACTTT; clone size: few; D gene: -; CDR3 length: 15; J gene: TRBJ1-6; V gene: TRBV25-1
CDR3 protein: CASSSQTRGGQPQHF; CDR3 DNA: TGTGCCAGCAGCTCGCAGACGAGGGGCGGTCAGCCCCAGCATTTT; clone size: few; D gene: -; CDR3 length: 15; J gene: TRBJ1-5; V gene: TRBV7-2
CDR3 protein: CASSRGTGNRETQYF; CDR3 DNA: TGTGCCAGCAGTCGTGGGACAGGGAATCGAGAGACCCAGTACTTC; clone size: -; D gene: TRBD1; CDR3 length: 15; J gene: TRBJ2-5; V gene: TRBV7-9
CDR3 protein: CASSLGAGRGTDTQYF; CDR3 DNA: TGCGCCAGCAGCTTGGGGGCAGGGCGAGGCACAGATACGCAGTATTTT; clone size: -; D gene: -; CDR3 length: 16; J gene: TRBJ2-3; V gene: TRBV5-1
CDR3 protein: CASSQDKGTKETQYF; CDR3 DNA: TGCGCCAGCAGCCAAGATAAGGGGACCAAAGAGACCCAGTACTTC; clone size: -; D gene: -; CDR3 length: 15; J gene: TRBJ2-5; V gene: TRBV4-3
CDR3 protein: CASSYASGISYEQYF; CDR3 DNA: TGTGCCAGCAGTTACGCTAGCGGGATCTCCTACGAGCAGTACTTC; clone size: few; D gene: TRBD2; CDR3 length: 15; J gene: TRBJ2-7; V gene: TRBV6-5
CDR3 protein: CAISESSGGATETQYF; CDR3 DNA: TGTGCCATCAGTGAGTCTAGCGGGGGGGCCACAGAGACCCAGTACTTC; clone size: -; D gene: TRBD2; CDR3 length: 16; J gene: TRBJ2-5; V gene: TRBV10-3
CDR3 protein: CASSLELNTQYF; CDR3 DNA: TGCGCCAGCAGCTTGGAGCTGAATACGCAGTATTTT; clone size: -; D gene: -; CDR3 length: 12; J gene: TRBJ2-3; V gene: TRBV5-1
CDR3 protein: CSVGPKGLAYEQYF; CDR3 DNA: TGCAGCGTTGGTCCTAAGGGACTCGCCTACGAGCAGTACTTC; clone size: -; D gene: -; CDR3 length: 14; J gene: TRBJ2-7; V gene: TRBV29-1
CDR3 protein: CASSLMETTEAFF; CDR3 DNA: TGTGCCAGCAGCTTAATGGAAACCACTGAAGCTTTCTTT; clone size: few; D gene: -; CDR3 length: 13; J gene: TRBJ1-1; V gene: TRBV11-1
CDR3 protein: CSVDFRGPYEQYF; CDR3 DNA: TGCAGCGTTGATTTTCGGGGGCCCTACGAGCAGTACTTC; clone size: once; D gene: -; CDR3 length: 13; J gene: TRBJ2-7; V gene: TRBV29-1
CDR3 protein: CASSEGRTGRGDGYTF; CDR3 DNA: TGTGCCAGCAGTGAAGGTAGGACGGGTCGAGGCGATGGCTACACCTTC; clone size: -; D gene: -; CDR3 length: 16; J gene: TRBJ1-2; V gene: TRBV2
CDR3 protein: CASSLGRAEKLFF; CDR3 DNA: TGTGCCAGCAGCTTAGGCAGGGCCGAAAAACTGTTTTTT; clone size: -; D gene: -; CDR3 length: 13; J gene: TRBJ1-4; V gene: TRBV7-2
CDR3 protein: CASSPKTTSGNTIYF; CDR3 DNA: TGTGCCAGCAGCCCAAAAACCACCTCTGGAAACACCATATATTTT; clone size: -; D gene: -; CDR3 length: 15; J gene: TRBJ1-3; V gene: TRBV7-2
CDR3 protein: CASSWLDTGELFF; CDR3 DNA: TGTGCCAGCAGCTGGCTTGACACCGGGGAGCTGTTTTTT; clone size: -; D gene: -; CDR3 length: 13; J gene: TRBJ2-2; V gene: TRBV5-5
CDR3 protein: CASSLGQASTSPLHF; CDR3 DNA: TGTGCCAGCAGCTTAGGACAGGCCTCTACTTCACCCCTCCACTTT; clone size: -; D gene: -; CDR3 length: 15; J gene: TRBJ1-6; V gene: TRBV7-2
CDR3 protein: CASSLVLEAVNEQFF; CDR3 DNA: TGCGCCAGCAGCTTGGTTTTAGAAGCGGTCAATGAGCAGTTCTTC; clone size: -; D gene: -; CDR3 length: 15; J gene: TRBJ2-1; V gene: TRBV5-1
CDR3 protein: CAISDLAGGSYEQYF; CDR3 DNA: TGTGCCATCAGTGACCTAGCGGGGGGCTCCTACGAGCAGTACTTC; clone size: -; D gene: TRBD2; CDR3 length: 15; J gene: TRBJ2-7; V gene: TRBV10-3
CDR3 protein: CASRSGTGGLGYTF; CDR3 DNA: TGTGCCAGCAGATCCGGGACAGGGGGCTTGGGCTACACCTTC; clone size: -; D gene: TRBD1; CDR3 length: 14; J gene: TRBJ1-2; V gene: TRBV9
CDR3 protein: CASSVNPRANTEAFF; CDR3 DNA: TGTGCCAGCAGCGTAAACCCACGGGCGAACACTGAAGCTTTCTTT; clone size: -; D gene: -; CDR3 length: 15; J gene: TRBJ1-1; V gene: TRBV9
CDR3 protein: CASKRGDQPQHF; CDR3 DNA: TGTGCCAGTAAACGAGGAGATCAGCCCCAGCATTTT; clone size: -; D gene: -; CDR3 length: 12; J gene: TRBJ1-5; V gene: TRBV19
CDR3 protein: CASSLSEGKTSSPLHF; CDR3 DNA: TGTGCCAGCAGCTTGTCTGAGGGAAAGACGAGTTCACCCCTCCACTTT; clone size: -; D gene: -; CDR3 length: 16; J gene: TRBJ1-6; V gene: TRBV7-9
CDR3 protein: CASSEAGGTFYNEQFF; CDR3 DNA: TGTGCCAGCAGTGAAGCGGGAGGGACCTTCTACAATGAGCAGTTCTTC; clone size: few; D gene: TRBD2; CDR3 length: 16; J gene: TRBJ2-1; V gene: TRBV2
CDR3 protein: CATRVGLLSSEQYF; CDR3 DNA: TGTGCCACTAGGGTGGGGCTCTTGTCATCGGAGCAGTACTTC; clone size: once; D gene: -; CDR3 length: 14; J gene: TRBJ2-7; V gene: TRBV6-1
CDR3 protein: CATKGSGEQYF; CDR3 DNA: TGTGCCACCAAAGGGTCGGGGGAGCAGTACTTC; clone size: few; D gene: -; CDR3 length: 11; J gene: TRBJ2-7; V gene: TRBV11-2
CDR3 protein: CASSYPGTGAGEKLFF; CDR3 DNA: TGTGCCAGCAGTTACCCGGGGACCGGGGCGGGAGAAAAACTGTTTTTT; clone size: -; D gene: -; CDR3 length: 16; J gene: TRBJ1-4; V gene: TRBV6-6
CDR3 protein: CASSRDREETQYF; CDR3 DNA: TGTGCCAGCAGCCGGGACAGAGAAGAGACCCAGTACTTC; clone size: -; D gene: TRBD1; CDR3 length: 13; J gene: TRBJ2-5; V gene: TRBV11-2
CDR3 protein: CASSAMGLAPNEQFF; CDR3 DNA: TGCGCCAGCTCCGCGATGGGACTAGCCCCCAATGAGCAGTTCTTC; clone size: few; D gene: TRBD2; CDR3 length: 15; J gene: TRBJ2-1; V gene: TRBV10-1
CDR3 protein: CASSSDSGELFF; CDR3 DNA: TGTGCCAGCAGCTCAGATTCCGGGGAGCTGTTTTTT; clone size: -; D gene: -; CDR3 length: 12; J gene: TRBJ2-2; V gene: TRBV5-6
CDR3 protein: CASSYRGAGFSYEQYF; CDR3 DNA: TGTGCCAGCAGCTACCGGGGGGCAGGTTTCTCCTACGAGCAGTACTTC; clone size: -; D gene: -; CDR3 length: 16; J gene: TRBJ2-7; V gene: TRBV5-6
CDR3 protein: CASSFGLNTEAFF; CDR3 DNA: TGCGCCAGCAGCTTCGGCTTGAACACTGAAGCTTTCTTT; clone size: -; D gene: -; CDR3 length: 13; J gene: TRBJ1-1; V gene: TRBV5-1
CDR3 protein: CASSVDVGGSTEAFF; CDR3 DNA: TGTGCCAGCAGCGTAGATGTCGGAGGTAGCACTGAAGCTTTCTTT; clone size: -; D gene: -; CDR3 length: 15; J gene: TRBJ1-1; V gene: TRBV9
CDR3 protein: CASIGRTGTSPLHF; CDR3 DNA: TGTGCCAGCATCGGAAGGACAGGGACTTCACCCCTCCACTTT; clone size: few; D gene: TRBD1; CDR3 length: 14; J gene: TRBJ1-6; V gene: TRBV2
CDR3 protein: CASSPGRGYTF; CDR3 DNA: TGTGCCAGCAGTCCCGGGCGGGGCTACACCTTC; clone size: -; D gene: -; CDR3 length: 11; J gene: TRBJ1-2; V gene: TRBV28
CDR3 protein: CASSLQASQETQYF; CDR3 DNA: TGCGCCAGCAGCTTACAGGCCAGCCAAGAGACCCAGTACTTC; clone size: -; D gene: -; CDR3 length: 14; J gene: TRBJ2-5; V gene: TRBV5-1
CDR3 protein: CASRRDRDNQPQHF; CDR3 DNA: TGTGCCAGCAGGAGGGACAGGGACAATCAGCCCCAGCATTTT; clone size: once; D gene: TRBD1; CDR3 length: 14; J gene: TRBJ1-5; V gene: TRBV2
CDR3 protein: CASSPPAGANVLTF; CDR3 DNA: TGTGCCAGCAGCCCCCCCGCTGGGGCCAACGTCCTGACTTTC; clone size: -; D gene: -; CDR3 length: 14; J gene: TRBJ2-6; V gene: TRBV7-2
CDR3 protein: CAISAIGTNNSPLHF; CDR3 DNA: TGTGCCATCAGTGCAATCGGCACCAATAATTCACCCCTCCACTTT; clone size: -; D gene: -; CDR3 length: 15; J gene: TRBJ1-6; V gene: TRBV10-3
CDR3 protein: CASSDAFSGNTIYF; CDR3 DNA: TGTGCCAGCAGTGACGCCTTCTCTGGAAACACCATATATTTT; clone size: -; D gene: -; CDR3 length: 14; J gene: TRBJ1-3; V gene: TRBV2
CDR3 protein: CASRYGVGTDTQYF; CDR3 DNA: TGTGCCAGCCGGTACGGGGTCGGCACAGATACGCAGTATTTT; clone size: -; D gene: -; CDR3 length: 14; J gene: TRBJ2-3; V gene: TRBV2